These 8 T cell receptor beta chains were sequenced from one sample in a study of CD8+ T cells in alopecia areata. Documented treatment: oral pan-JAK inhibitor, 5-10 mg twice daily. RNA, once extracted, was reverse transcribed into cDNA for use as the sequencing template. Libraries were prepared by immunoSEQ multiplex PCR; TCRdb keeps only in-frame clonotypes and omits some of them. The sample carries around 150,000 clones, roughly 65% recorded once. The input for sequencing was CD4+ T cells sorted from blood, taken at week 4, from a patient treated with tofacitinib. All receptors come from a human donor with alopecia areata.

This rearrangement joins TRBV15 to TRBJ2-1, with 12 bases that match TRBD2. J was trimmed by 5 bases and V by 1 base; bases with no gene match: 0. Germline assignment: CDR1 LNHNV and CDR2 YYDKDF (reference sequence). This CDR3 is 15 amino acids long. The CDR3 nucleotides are TGTGCCACCAGCAGAGGACTAGCGGGGGACAATGAGCAGTTCTTC. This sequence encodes CATSRGLAGDNEQFF.

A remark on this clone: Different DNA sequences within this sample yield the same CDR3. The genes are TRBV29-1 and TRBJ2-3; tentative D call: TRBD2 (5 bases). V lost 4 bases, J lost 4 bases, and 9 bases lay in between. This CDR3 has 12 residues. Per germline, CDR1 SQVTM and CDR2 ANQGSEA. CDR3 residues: CSVVSGADTQYF. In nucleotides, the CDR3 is TGCAGCGTTGTTTCCGGGGCAGATACGCAGTATTTT.

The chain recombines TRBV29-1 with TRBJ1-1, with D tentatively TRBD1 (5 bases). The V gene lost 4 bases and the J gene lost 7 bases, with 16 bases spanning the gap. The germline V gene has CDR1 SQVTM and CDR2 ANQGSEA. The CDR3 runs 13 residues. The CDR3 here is CSVVTQAGVEAFF. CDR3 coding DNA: TGCAGCGTTGTAACTCAAGCGGGGGTTGAAGCTTTCTTT.

CDR3 nucleotides: TGCAGCGTTGACGGTTGGAGTACAGATACGCAGTATTTT. It translates to CSVDGWSTDTQYF. V usage is TRBV29-1 and J usage is TRBJ2-3; D uncertain. The germline V and J ends were trimmed by 3 bases and 3 bases, with 10 bases remaining between them. The CDR3 is 13 residues long. The germline V gene encodes CDR1 SQVTM and CDR2 ANQGSEA.

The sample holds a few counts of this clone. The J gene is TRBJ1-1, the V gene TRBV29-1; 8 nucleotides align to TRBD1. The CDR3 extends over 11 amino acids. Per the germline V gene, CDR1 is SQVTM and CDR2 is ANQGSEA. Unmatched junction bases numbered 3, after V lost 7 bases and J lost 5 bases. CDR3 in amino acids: CSGTGQTEAFF. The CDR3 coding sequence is TGCAGCGGGACAGGGCAGACTGAAGCTTTCTTT.

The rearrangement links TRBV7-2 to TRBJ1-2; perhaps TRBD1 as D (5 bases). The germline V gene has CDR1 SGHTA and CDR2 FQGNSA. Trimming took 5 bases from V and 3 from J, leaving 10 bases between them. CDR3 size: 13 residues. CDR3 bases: TGTGCCAGCAGCGTCAGGGATGACTATGGCTACACCTTC. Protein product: CASSVRDDYGYTF.

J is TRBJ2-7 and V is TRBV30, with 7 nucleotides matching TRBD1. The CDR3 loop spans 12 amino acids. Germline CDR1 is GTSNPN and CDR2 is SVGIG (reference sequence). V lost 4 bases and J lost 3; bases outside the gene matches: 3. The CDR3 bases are TGTGCCTGGATGTCAGGGGGCTACGAGCAGTACTTC. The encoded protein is CAWMSGGYEQYF.

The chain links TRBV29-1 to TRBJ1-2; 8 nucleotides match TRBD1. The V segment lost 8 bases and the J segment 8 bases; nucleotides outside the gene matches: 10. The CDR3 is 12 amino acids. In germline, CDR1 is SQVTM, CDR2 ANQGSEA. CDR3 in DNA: TGCAGCTTGACCGGACAGGGAAGGGGCTACACCTTC. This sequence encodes CSLTGQGRGYTF.